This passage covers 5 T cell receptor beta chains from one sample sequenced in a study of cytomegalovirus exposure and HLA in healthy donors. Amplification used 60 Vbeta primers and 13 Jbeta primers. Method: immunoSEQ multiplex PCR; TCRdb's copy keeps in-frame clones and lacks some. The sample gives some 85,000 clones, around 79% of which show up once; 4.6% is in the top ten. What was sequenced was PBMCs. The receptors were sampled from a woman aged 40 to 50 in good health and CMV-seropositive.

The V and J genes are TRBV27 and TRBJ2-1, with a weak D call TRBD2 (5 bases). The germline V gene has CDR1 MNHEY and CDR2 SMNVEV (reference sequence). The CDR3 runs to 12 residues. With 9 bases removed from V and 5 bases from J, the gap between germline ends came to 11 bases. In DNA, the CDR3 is TGTGCCAGTGCCAGGACTGACAATGAGCAGTTCTTC. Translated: CASARTDNEQFF.

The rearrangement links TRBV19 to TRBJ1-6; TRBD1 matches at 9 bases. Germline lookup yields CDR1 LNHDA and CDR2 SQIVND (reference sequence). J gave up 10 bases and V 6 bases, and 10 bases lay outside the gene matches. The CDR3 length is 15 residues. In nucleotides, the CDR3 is TGTGCCAGTAGACCGGACAGGGGATCGAGGTCACCCCTCCACTTT. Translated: CASRPDRGSRSPLHF.

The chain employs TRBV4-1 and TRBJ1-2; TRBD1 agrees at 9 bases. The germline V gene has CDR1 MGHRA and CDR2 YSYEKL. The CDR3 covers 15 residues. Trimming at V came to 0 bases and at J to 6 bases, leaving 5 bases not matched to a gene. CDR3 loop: CASSQDGDRVDGYTF. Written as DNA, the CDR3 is TGCGCCAGCAGCCAAGATGGGGACAGGGTGGATGGCTACACCTTC.

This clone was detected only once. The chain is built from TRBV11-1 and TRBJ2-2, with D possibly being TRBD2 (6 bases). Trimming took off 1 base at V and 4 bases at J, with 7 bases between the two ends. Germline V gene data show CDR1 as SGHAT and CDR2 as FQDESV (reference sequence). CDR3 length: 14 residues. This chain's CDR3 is CASSLVRGTGELFF. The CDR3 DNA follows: TGTGCCAGCAGCTTAGTGCGGGGCACCGGGGAGCTGTTTTTT.

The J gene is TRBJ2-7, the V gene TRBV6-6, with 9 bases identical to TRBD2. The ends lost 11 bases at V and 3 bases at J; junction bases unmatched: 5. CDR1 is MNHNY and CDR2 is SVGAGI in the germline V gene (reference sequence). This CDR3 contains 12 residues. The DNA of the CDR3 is TGTGCCGGGGGGACTAGCCTCTACGAGCAGTACTTC. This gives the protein CAGGTSLYEQYF.